Listed here are 12 T cell receptor beta chains from one sample, sequenced in a study of T-cell reconstitution after alpha-beta-depleted transplantation in children. Preparation of the TCRbeta library used unique molecular identifiers. In TCRdb, the PCR reads were re-called with MiXCR into one record per CDR3 protein. The table includes about 350,000 distinct CDR3 sequences, under 20% detected once. The specimen was PBMCs, mostly from graft donor cells, collected 360 days after TCRalphabeta/CD19-depleted stem cell transplant. These receptors came from a male patient under 10 years old who had a stem cell transplant for acute lymphoblastic leukemia, so the T cells may come from the graft donor.

This clonotype was seen only a few times. The chain joins TRBV19 to TRBJ2-7; D may match TRBD1 or TRBD2 (6 bases each). Germline CDR1 is LNHDA and CDR2 is SQIVND (reference sequence). The CDR3 covers 13 residues. Deletions cut 7 bases from V and 0 bases from J, with 10 bases between. CDR3 sequence reads: CASKEGGSYEQYF. In DNA, the CDR3 is TGTGCCAGTAAGGAGGGGGGCTCCTACGAGCAGTACTTC. Full variable domain (missing parts from reference TRBV19 and TRBJ2-7): DGGITQSPKYLFRKEGQNVTLSCEQNLNHDAMYWYRQDPGQGLRLIYYSQIVNDFQKGDIAEGYSVSREKKESFPLTVTSAQKNPTAFYLCASKEGGSYEQYFGPGTRLTVT.

This clonotype showed up just a few times. V usage is TRBV28 and J usage is TRBJ2-7, with unresolved D. Germline CDR1 and CDR2: MDHEN and SYDVKM. This CDR3 has 13 residues. Trimming left V 3 bases short and J 1 base short, with 7 bases between. The CDR3 DNA is TGTGCCAGCAGTTTCAAGCCTTCCTACGAGCAGTACTTC. Protein sequence: CASSFKPSYEQYF.

The chain carries TRBV7-8 and TRBJ2-7, with 9 bases aligning to TRBD1. The trim removed 4 bases at V and 7 bases at J, leaving 5 bases unmatched. The CDR3 has 13 residues. The germline V gene encodes CDR1 SGHVS and CDR2 FQNEAQ. The DNA of the CDR3 is TGTGCCAGCAGCTCGCTGACAGGGGGAGAGCAGTACTTC. Its translation is CASSSLTGGEQYF.

V is TRBV12-3 or TRBV12-4 and J is TRBJ2-5, with 7 bases that match TRBD1. This CDR3 is built from 14 residues. V lost 6 bases, J lost 3 bases, and 7 bases stayed unmatched. The CDR3 loop reads CASSNTGAKETQYF. In DNA form, the CDR3 reads TGTGCCAGCAGCAACACAGGGGCGAAAGAGACCCAGTACTTC.

This rearrangement joins TRBV6-1 to TRBJ2-7; 8 nucleotides align to TRBD2. Looked up from germline, CDR1 is MNHNS and CDR2 is SASEGT. V shed 7 bases, J shed 1 base, and the junction held 6 bases outside the gene matches. This CDR3 spans 14 amino acids. The CDR3 nucleotides are TGTGCCAGCACCCGGGCGGGGGGTTCCTACGAGCAGTACTTC. Translated, it gives CASTRAGGSYEQYF.

The genes are TRBV7-9 and TRBJ2-5; D is uncertain. The CDR3 runs 13 residues. With 3 bases removed from V and 5 bases from J, the gap between germline ends came to 10 bases. Per the germline V gene, CDR1 is SEHNR and CDR2 is FQNEAQ (reference sequence). The CDR3 DNA is TGTGCCAGCAGCTTTAATAGAATTGAGACCCAGTACTTC. Translating it yields CASSFNRIETQYF.

The V and J genes are TRBV7-9 and TRBJ2-7; D is uncertain. The CDR3 totals 15 residues. Trimming pared 0 bases from V and 2 bases from J, leaving 11 bases between. Looked up from germline, CDR1 is SEHNR and CDR2 is FQNEAQ (reference sequence). In DNA form, the CDR3 reads TGTGCCAGCAGCTTAGCGCTTGGTCAAGCCTACGAGCAGTACTTC. Protein sequence: CASSLALGQAYEQYF.

This chain joins TRBV5-1 and TRBJ2-2; D might be TRBD1 (5 bases). CDR1 is SGHRS and CDR2 is YFSETQ in the germline V gene. V was trimmed by 0 bases and J by 1 base, leaving 19 bases between them. This CDR3 has 19 amino acids. Here the CDR3 reads CASSLAAYSTVGNTGELFF. The CDR3 nucleotides are TGCGCCAGCAGCTTGGCGGCGTACTCGACAGTTGGGAACACCGGGGAGCTGTTTTTT.

The V gene is TRBV4-3, the J gene TRBJ2-7; the match to TRBD1 covers 7 bases. Unmatched junction bases numbered 5, after V lost 5 bases and J lost 4 bases. The CDR3 sequence is 13 residues long. Germline CDR1 LGHNA, CDR2 YSLEER. The CDR3 loop is CASSEGQTYEQYF. The CDR3 DNA sequence: TGCGCCAGCAGCGAGGGACAGACATACGAGCAGTACTTC.

J is TRBJ2-2 and V is TRBV12-3 or TRBV12-4; the match to TRBD2 covers 15 bases. Germline trimming cut 5 bases from V and 5 bases from J; bases unmatched to any gene: 15. This CDR3 comprises 20 residues. CDR3 DNA: TGTGCCAGCAGTGCATTGCCGGGACTAGCGGGAGGAGAAGTGACCGGGGAGCTGTTTTTT. It codes for CASSALPGLAGGEVTGELFF.

This clonotype was detected ten times or more. V gene TRBV14 combines with J gene TRBJ2-3, with 7 bases identical to TRBD2. The V and J ends lost 4 bases and 2 bases, in that order; junction bases with no gene match: 6. This CDR3 comprises 15 residues. Germline V gene lookup returns CDR1 SGHDN and CDR2 FVKESK. This CDR3 is CASSLLAAHTDTQYF. The CDR3 DNA reads as TGTGCCAGCAGCCTCCTAGCGGCGCACACAGATACGCAGTATTTT.

The chain employs TRBV30 and TRBJ1-5; TRBD1 might be the D (6 bases). Per the germline V gene, CDR1 is GTSNPN and CDR2 is SVGIG (reference sequence). The CDR3 sequence is 12 residues long. V lost 8 bases to trimming and J lost 2 bases, with 10 bases between them. The CDR3: CAADRRNQPQHF. The CDR3 DNA reads as TGTGCCGCAGACAGGCGCAATCAGCCCCAGCATTTT.